This record looks at one TCR beta chain sequence and its context. Antigen unknown. The data were taken from a study of graft-versus-host responses after intestinal transplantation. Study details: Anti-thymocyte globulin induction preceded two to four years of tacrolimus and steroid maintenance in all recipients.

Study-wide findings and caveats: Present in recipient marrow, GvH clones included some that appeared first in ileum or blood.

The table came from immunoSEQ multiplex PCR; TCRdb's copy has only in-frame clones and leaves some out. The profile covers fewer than 130,000 clones, with approximately 92% appearing a single time and 0.45% to 0.65% taken by the ten largest. After removal of 0 bases from V and 2 bases from J, the junction contained 3 bases not matched to a gene. Germline V gene lookup returns CDR1 SGDLS and CDR2 YYNGEE. The CDR3 totals 15 residues. Sample: unstimulated CD8+ T cells sorted from spleen or lymph node cells, taken before intestinal transplant. The TCR originated in a human donor who received an intestinal transplant. The chain has TRBV9 and TRBJ2-3; 7 bases map to TRBD2. CDR3 in amino acids: CASSVGGRATDTQYF. The CDR3 nucleotides are TGTGCCAGCAGCGTAGGAGGGAGGGCCACAGATACGCAGTATTTT. The full variable domain, completed using reference TRBV9 and TRBJ2-3, is DSGVTQTPKHLITATGQRVTLRCSPRSGDLSVYWYQQSLDQGLQFLIQYYNGEERAKGNILERFSAQQFPDLHSELNLSSLELGDSALYFCASSVGGRATDTQYFGPGTRLTVL.